The source of this TCR beta chain is a study of T cells after yellow fever vaccination. Notes on the study in general: A large majority of primary-vaccination clones showed up again after the booster (approximately 96% CD4, 88% CD8).

The CDR3 spans 12 residues. In germline, CDR1 is SGDLS, CDR2 YYNGEE. The V and J ends lost 3 bases and 5 bases respectively, with 9 bases between them. TCRdb passed the 5' RACE reads through MiXCR, listing each CDR3 protein once. The data show 510,000 or so distinct CDR3 sequences, roughly 19% seen once. In this sample, this clonotype turned up a few times. Its antigen remains unknown. The receptor's source is a man aged 25 to 40 who received the YFV17D yellow fever vaccine. Sequencing was performed on PBMCs, taken 15 days after the yellow fever booster vaccination. The rearrangement joins TRBV9 to TRBJ2-7; D is uncertain. The CDR3 protein is CASSGGYDEQYF. CDR3 sequence (DNA): TGTGCCAGCAGCGGAGGCTATGACGAGCAGTACTTC.